This T cell receptor (beta chain) was identified in a study of shared clonotypes between healthy human individuals. Study-wide points: It was the non-shared clonotypes that had lower generation probabilities than clonotypes shared by all four donors. Researchers found naive subsets generally carried larger estimated richness than memory subsets.

V shed 11 bases and J shed 3 bases, with 10 bases lying between them. The germline V gene encodes CDR1 MDHEN and CDR2 SYDVKM. This CDR3 has 11 amino acids. Sequenced by immunoSEQ multiplex PCR; TCRdb stores in-frame clones only, minus some. There are roughly 2.6 million clones in the sample; roughly 92% occur only once, and roughly 0.14% lies in the top ten. Concerning this clone: Its target is not known.

Sequencing used naive CD4+ T cells sorted from blood. The subset denotes: CD45RA+ positively selected. The rearrangement joins TRBV28 to TRBJ1-2; D gene uncertain. The receptor comes from a man aged 18 to 35 in good health. Here the CDR3 reads CACGRDYGYTF. CDR3 bases: TGTGCCTGCGGCCGGGACTATGGCTACACCTTC.